Listed here are 19 T cell receptor beta chains from one sample, sequenced in a study of T cell responses to AZD1222 COVID-19 vaccine (dated by TCRdb to the early 2020s). According to the study, the label for this sample's time point signals: baseline before first vaccination. The library was generated by the immunoSEQ multiplex PCR assay. The immuneACCESS repertoire file appears here via TCRdb, limited to in-frame rearrangements. These files lack a portion of the clones; in checked studies, under half of the deficit traces to unresolved V genes, and the cause of the others is not known. This sample has approximately 80,000 clones in its table, and around 90% of those were observed once. The ten largest clonotypes hold approximately 5.4% of the sample. The sample was peripheral blood, taken on day 0 of AZD1222 vaccination. All receptors come from an adult in good health.

This chain connects TRBV5-1 to TRBJ1-4; 7 nucleotides align to TRBD1. V was pared by 0 bases and J by 7 bases, with 6 bases of the junction left unmatched. Germline CDR1 is SGHRS and CDR2 is YFSETQ. CDR3 length equals 15 residues. The CDR3, as DNA: TGCGCCAGCAGCTTGGTAGGGGGCTTCGGTGAAAAACTGTTTTTT. Amino acids: CASSLVGGFGEKLFF.

This clone has a single count. This chain joins TRBV6-5 and TRBJ1-2; 9 bases align to TRBD1. CDR3 length: 15 amino acids. V lost 6 bases, J lost 5 bases, and 10 bases stayed unmatched. The germline V gene has CDR1 MNHEY and CDR2 SVGAGI. Here the CDR3 DNA reads TGTGCCAGCAGCCCAACGGGGGACAGGGATTATGGCTACACCTTC. This translates into CASSPTGDRDYGYTF.

The rearrangement uses TRBV6-5 and TRBJ1-4; weak D call: TRBD1 (5 bases). Germline V CDR1 and CDR2: MNHEY, SVGAGI. Trimming took 0 bases from V and 8 from J, leaving 16 bases between them. CDR3 length: 16 amino acids. In DNA form, the CDR3 reads TGTGCCAGCAGTTACTCACCTCGGGGGTGGAACGAAAAACTGTTTTTT. Protein product: CASSYSPRGWNEKLFF.

The chain uses TRBV7-8 and TRBJ1-5, with 8 nucleotides matching TRBD1. Germline loops: CDR1 SGHVS, CDR2 FQNEAQ. Trimming at V came to 7 bases and at J to 6 bases, leaving 17 bases not matched to a gene. The length of the CDR3 is 17 residues. The CDR3 here is CASMLLSGTGAGQPQHF. CDR3 nucleotide sequence: TGTGCCAGCATGCTACTCTCCGGGACAGGTGCCGGTCAGCCCCAGCATTTT.

The chain carries TRBV19 and TRBJ1-4; D unclear. V was pared by 5 bases and J by 0 bases, with 13 bases between. CDR1 is LNHDA, CDR2 SQIVND, per germline (reference sequence). CDR3 size: 16 residues. The DNA of the CDR3 is TGTGCCAGTAGTCTCTGGACGGCCGCAACTAATGAAAAACTGTTTTTT. Translating it yields CASSLWTAATNEKLFF.

The chain carries TRBV2 and TRBJ2-1; 12 positions agree with TRBD2. Germline V gene sequence: CDR1 SNHLY, CDR2 FYNNEI. The CDR3 sequence is 15 residues long. Trimming removed 5 bases from V and 8 bases from J; junction bases left unmatched: 7. In DNA form, the CDR3 reads TGTGCCAGCAGTTTTAGACTAGCGGGGGTAGATGAGCAGTTCTTC. This encodes CASSFRLAGVDEQFF.

The J gene is TRBJ2-5, the V gene TRBV3-1 (or the pseudogene TRBV3-2), with TRBD2 matching over 12 bases. CDR1 LGHDT and CDR2 YNNKEL come from the germline V gene (reference sequence). V lost 2 bases and J lost 2; bases outside the gene matches: 9. The CDR3 has 18 residues. CDR3 DNA sequence: TGTGCCAGCAGCCAACGGCAGTCGGGACTAGCGGGTCAAGAGACCCAGTACTTC. Translation: CASSQRQSGLAGQETQYF.

J is TRBJ1-1 and V is TRBV6-4; D not resolved. Germline assignment: CDR1 MRHNA and CDR2 SNTAGT. V shed 3 bases and J shed 1 base, with 6 bases lying between them. The CDR3 sequence is 13 residues long. Here the CDR3 DNA reads TGTGCCAGCAGTGAGGCCCCGAACACTGAAGCTTTCTTT. Protein: CASSEAPNTEAFF.

This chain uses TRBV11-3 with TRBJ1-2, with 10 bases aligning to TRBD1. This CDR3 spans 16 amino acids. The J segment lost 4 bases and the V segment lost 0 bases, leaving 5 bases of the junction unmatched. CDR1 and CDR2 (germline): SGHNT, YENEEA. The CDR3 DNA is TGTGCCAGCAGCTTAGAGGGCCGGACAGGGGGCTATGGCTACACCTTC. Its protein is CASSLEGRTGGYGYTF.

This rearrangement joins TRBV30 to TRBJ2-1; 7 bases line up with TRBD2. V trimming: 2 bases; J trimming: 4 bases; junction bases outside the gene matches: 8. CDR1 is GTSNPN, CDR2 SVGIG, per germline (reference sequence). The length of the CDR3 is 15 residues. The CDR3, as DNA: TGTGCCTGGAGTCCCCGTGGGGGGGGTTACAATGAGCAGTTCTTC. Its protein product is CAWSPRGGGYNEQFF.

This rearrangement joins TRBV30 to TRBJ1-2, with D possibly TRBD1 on 5 matching bases. This CDR3 spans 13 amino acids. The germline V and J ends were trimmed by 0 bases and 4 bases, with 9 bases remaining between them. Germline V CDR1 and CDR2: GTSNPN, SVGIG (reference sequence). The CDR3: CAWSVAGSYGYTF. CDR3 bases: TGTGCCTGGAGTGTAGCAGGGAGCTATGGCTACACCTTC.

The CDR3 here is CASSQVVQGNLHF. The CDR3, as DNA: TGTGCCAGCAGCCAAGTCGTCCAAGGCAACCTCCACTTT. This chain uses TRBV3-1 (or the pseudogene TRBV3-2) with TRBJ1-6; D call uncertain. CDR1 and CDR2 from the germline V gene are LGHDT and YNNKEL (reference sequence). This CDR3 has 13 residues. V lost 1 base to trimming and J lost 15 bases, with 13 bases between them.

This rearrangement joins TRBV5-1 to TRBJ1-1; possible D gene TRBD1, 5 bases. The CDR3 extends over 13 amino acids. Trimming pared 5 bases from V and 3 bases from J, leaving 11 bases between. CDR1 and CDR2 (germline): SGHRS, YFSETQ. CDR3 in amino acids: CASSRQGHTEAFF. The CDR3 nucleotides read TGCGCCAGCAGTCGTCAGGGACACACTGAAGCTTTCTTT.

The chain employs TRBV7-9 and TRBJ1-5, with 7 bases lining up with TRBD1. J was trimmed by 10 bases and V by 3 bases; bases with no gene match: 3. The germline gives CDR1 SEHNR, CDR2 FQNEAQ (reference sequence). There are 12 residues in the CDR3. The CDR3 DNA is TGTGCCAGCAGCTTCCAGGGGGATCCCCAGCATTTT. Translating gives CASSFQGDPQHF.

The chain joins TRBV7-2 to TRBJ2-7; the D is unclear. The CDR3 has 15 residues. From germline, CDR1 is SGHTA and CDR2 FQGNSA. Trimming cost V 6 bases and J 6 bases, with 21 bases left between them. CDR3: CASRAVRATSGEQYF. The CDR3 DNA reads as TGTGCCAGCAGGGCAGTCCGGGCTACCTCTGGCGAGCAGTACTTC.

V usage is TRBV5-4 and J usage is TRBJ1-2; D remains unclear. The V end lost 4 bases, the J end lost 5 bases, and 18 bases lay between the germline ends. The germline V gene encodes CDR1 SGHNT and CDR2 YYREEE (reference sequence). The CDR3 length is 15 residues. CDR3 amino acids: CASSRRTQITYGYTF. As DNA, the CDR3 is TGTGCCAGCAGCCGACGGACCCAAATAACATATGGCTACACCTTC.

This chain links TRBV27 with TRBJ1-4; unclear D gene. The CDR3 spans 16 residues. Germline CDR1 MNHEY, CDR2 SMNVEV (reference sequence). Trimming removed 4 bases from V and 4 bases from J, with 16 bases in between. The CDR3 region has the DNA TGTGCCAGCAGTTCCCTCTCCTGGCCGTTTAATGAAAAACTGTTTTTT. It codes for CASSSLSWPFNEKLFF.

In this sample, this clone turned up a few times. The rearrangement links TRBV13 to TRBJ1-2; TRBD1 matches 8 bases. Trimming took 5 bases from V and 0 from J; bases not matched to a gene: 5. Germline lookup yields CDR1 PRHDT and CDR2 FYEKMQ (reference sequence). This CDR3 has 15 residues. The CDR3 loop reads CASSQRQGSNYGYTF. In nucleotides, the CDR3 is TGTGCCAGCAGCCAACGACAGGGGTCTAACTATGGCTACACCTTC.

This rearrangement joins TRBV19 to TRBJ1-1; D not resolved. V shed 6 bases and J shed 0 bases, with 2 bases lying between them. CDR3 length: 11 residues. Germline CDR1 is LNHDA and CDR2 is SQIVND (reference sequence). CDR3 nucleotide sequence: TGTGCCAGTAGCCTGAACACTGAAGCTTTCTTT. This encodes CASSLNTEAFF. Drawing the rest from reference TRBV19 and TRBJ1-1, the complete variable domain is DGGITQSPKYLFRKEGQNVTLSCEQNLNHDAMYWYRQDPGQGLRLIYYSQIVNDFQKGDIAEGYSVSREKKESFPLTVTSAQKNPTAFYLCASSLNTEAFFGQGTRLTVV.